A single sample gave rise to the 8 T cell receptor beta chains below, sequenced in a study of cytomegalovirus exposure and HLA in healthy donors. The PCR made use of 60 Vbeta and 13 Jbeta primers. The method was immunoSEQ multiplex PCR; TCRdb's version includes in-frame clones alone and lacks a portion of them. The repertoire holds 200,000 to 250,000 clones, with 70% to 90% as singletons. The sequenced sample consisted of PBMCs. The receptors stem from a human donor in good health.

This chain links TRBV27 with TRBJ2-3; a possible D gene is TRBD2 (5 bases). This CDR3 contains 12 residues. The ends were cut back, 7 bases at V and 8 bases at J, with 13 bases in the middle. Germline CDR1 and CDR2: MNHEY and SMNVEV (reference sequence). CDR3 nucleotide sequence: TGTGCCAGCATTTCCGCCGCGGGTACGCAGTATTTT. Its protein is CASISAAGTQYF.

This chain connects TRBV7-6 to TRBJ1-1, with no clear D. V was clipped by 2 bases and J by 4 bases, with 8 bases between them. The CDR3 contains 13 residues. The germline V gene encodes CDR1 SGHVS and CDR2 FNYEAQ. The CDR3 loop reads CASSLRLGTEAFF. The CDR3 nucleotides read TGTGCCAGCAGCTTAAGACTAGGCACTGAAGCTTTCTTT.

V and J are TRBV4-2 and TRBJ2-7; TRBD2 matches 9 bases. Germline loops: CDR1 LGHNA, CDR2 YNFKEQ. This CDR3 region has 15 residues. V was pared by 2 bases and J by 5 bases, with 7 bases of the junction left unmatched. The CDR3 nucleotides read TGTGCCAGCAGCCAACCTAGCGGGAAACCCGACGAGCAGTACTTC. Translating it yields CASSQPSGKPDEQYF.

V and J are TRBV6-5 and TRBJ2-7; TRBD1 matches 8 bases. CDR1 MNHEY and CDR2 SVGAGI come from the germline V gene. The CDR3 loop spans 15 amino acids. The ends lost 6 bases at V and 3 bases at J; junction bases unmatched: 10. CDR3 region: CASRSLRGPYYEQYF. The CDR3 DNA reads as TGTGCCAGCAGGAGTCTCAGGGGGCCATACTACGAGCAGTACTTC.

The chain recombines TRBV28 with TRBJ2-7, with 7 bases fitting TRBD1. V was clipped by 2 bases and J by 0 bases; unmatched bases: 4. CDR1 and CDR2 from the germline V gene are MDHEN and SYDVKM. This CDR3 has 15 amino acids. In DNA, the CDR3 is TGTGCCAGCAGTTTAGCCGGGACAGTCTCCTACGAGCAGTACTTC. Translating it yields CASSLAGTVSYEQYF.

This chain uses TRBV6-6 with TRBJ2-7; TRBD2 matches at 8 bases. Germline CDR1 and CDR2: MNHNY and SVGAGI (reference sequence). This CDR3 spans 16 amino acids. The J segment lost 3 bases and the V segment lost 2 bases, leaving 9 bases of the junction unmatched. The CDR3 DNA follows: TGTGCCAGCAGTTACGGGGGACTAGGGTTTATCTACGAGCAGTACTTC. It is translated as CASSYGGLGFIYEQYF.

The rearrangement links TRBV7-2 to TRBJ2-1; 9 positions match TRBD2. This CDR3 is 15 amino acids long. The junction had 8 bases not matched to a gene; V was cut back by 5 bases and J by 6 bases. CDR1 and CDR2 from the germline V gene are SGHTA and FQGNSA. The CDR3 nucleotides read TGTGCCAGCAGCGGGATAGCGGGAGATAGCAATGAGCAGTTCTTC. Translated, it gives CASSGIAGDSNEQFF.

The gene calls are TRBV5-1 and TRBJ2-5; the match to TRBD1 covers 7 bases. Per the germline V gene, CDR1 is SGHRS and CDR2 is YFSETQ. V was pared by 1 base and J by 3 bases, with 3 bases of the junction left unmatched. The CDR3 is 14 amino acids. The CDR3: CASSLRTGKETQYF. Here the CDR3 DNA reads TGCGCCAGCAGCTTGAGGACAGGAAAAGAGACCCAGTACTTC.